These 5 T cell receptor beta chains originate from one sample sequenced in a study of T cell responses to AZD1222 COVID-19 vaccine. TCRdb's table, derived via immunoSEQ multiplex PCR, lists solely in-frame clones and lacks some. The sample has tens of thousands of clones, 80% to 90% seen once. The sequencing here drew on peripheral blood, taken on day 0 of AZD1222 vaccination. These receptors all stem from an adult in good health.

This chain links TRBV27 with TRBJ1-2; possible D gene TRBD1, 6 bases. The length of the CDR3 is 14 residues. Per germline, CDR1 MNHEY and CDR2 SMNVEV (reference sequence). V lost 2 bases and J lost 2, with 9 bases in between. CDR3 sequence reads: CASSLTGTNYGYTF. The DNA of the CDR3 is TGTGCCAGCAGTTTAACAGGGACGAACTATGGCTACACCTTC.

The rearrangement links TRBV11-2 to TRBJ2-7; D tentatively reads TRBD1 or TRBD2 (6 bases each). The CDR3 totals 15 residues. Trimming stripped 2 bases from V and 0 bases from J, with 11 bases between. Germline V lookup: CDR1 SGHAT, CDR2 FQNNGV. Written as DNA, the CDR3 is TGTGCCAGCAGCTTACTCGGGGGCAGCTCCTACGAGCAGTACTTC. Residues: CASSLLGGSSYEQYF.

The V call is TRBV3-1 (or the pseudogene TRBV3-2), the J call TRBJ2-7; 13 nucleotides match TRBD2. Trimming removed 4 bases from V and 4 bases from J; junction bases left unmatched: 16. The CDR3 is made up of 19 amino acids. The germline CDR1 and CDR2 sequences are LGHDT and YNNKEL (reference sequence). CDR3 amino acids: CASSPPPGLAGTRSYEQYF. CDR3 nucleotides: TGTGCCAGCAGCCCTCCACCGGGACTAGCGGGAACCCGGTCTTACGAGCAGTACTTC.

The chain employs TRBV5-1 and TRBJ1-4, with TRBD1 matching over 9 bases. Trimming took 2 bases from V and 5 from J; bases not matched to a gene: 4. The CDR3 extends over 15 amino acids. From germline, CDR1 is SGHRS and CDR2 YFSETQ. CDR3 residues: CASSFGDRENEKLFF. The DNA for the CDR3 is TGCGCCAGCAGCTTTGGGGACAGGGAGAATGAAAAACTGTTTTTT.

About this clone itself: At the DNA level, this CDR3 is encoded by other sequences in the same sample as well. The gene calls are TRBV3-1 (or the pseudogene TRBV3-2) and TRBJ1-1, with D tentatively TRBD1 (5 bases). This CDR3 is 13 amino acids long. The germline gives CDR1 LGHDT, CDR2 YNNKEL (reference sequence). V was trimmed by 0 bases and J by 4 bases, leaving 6 bases between them. The CDR3 bases are TGTGCCAGCAGCCAAGAAAGGGGCACTGAAGCTTTCTTT. The encoded protein is CASSQERGTEAFF.